The rows below give T cell receptor beta chains drawn from one sample of a study of blood T cell repertoires in COVID-19. The assay was immunoSEQ multiplex PCR, and TCRdb's table has in-frame clones only and misses some. The sample shows tens of thousands of clones, over 70% of them seen only once. Sequencing was performed on peripheral blood. The receptors stem from an elderly man with active or convalescent COVID-19. Both conserved end residues are part of each CDR3. The D gene is left open where the match is weak. Only some rows state a clone size, as once, few, many or a class for expanded clones.

clone_size	d_call	v_call	cdr3_length	j_call	cdr3_aa	cdr3_nt
-	-	TRBV4-3	17	TRBJ2-4	CASSQDSVGMTKNIQYF	TGCGCCAGCAGCCAAGATTCGGTCGGGATGACCAAAAACATTCAGTACTTC
-	-	TRBV4-2	13	TRBJ1-4	CASNRDLNEKLFF	TGTGCCAGCAACAGGGACCTTAATGAAAAACTGTTTTTT
few	-	TRBV2	14	TRBJ1-3	CASRDDYSGNTIYF	TGTGCCAGCAGAGACGACTACTCTGGAAACACCATATATTTT
-	TRBD1	TRBV2	17	TRBJ2-5	CATIVGQADRGSETQYF	TGTGCCACCATTGTTGGGCAAGCCGACAGGGGTAGCGAGACCCAGTACTTC
-	-	TRBV6-5	15	TRBJ2-7	CASSPVGPSSYEQYF	TGTGCCAGCAGTCCAGTGGGGCCAAGCTCCTACGAGCAGTACTTC
-	-	TRBV5-4	14	TRBJ1-4	CASSLSGSSEKLFF	TGTGCCAGCAGCTTGTCGGGTTCTTCTGAAAAACTGTTTTTT
-	TRBD1	TRBV9	15	TRBJ2-5	CASSVTGTGGETQYF	TGTGCCAGCAGCGTTACCGGGACAGGGGGCGAGACCCAGTACTTC
-	TRBD1	TRBV3-1/TRBV3-2	15	TRBJ1-3	CASSQQGAKGNTIYF	TGTGCCAGCAGCCAACAGGGGGCTAAGGGGAACACCATATATTTT
-	-	TRBV11-2	14	TRBJ1-4	CASSFIQGPEKLFF	TGTGCCAGCAGCTTTATCCAGGGGCCTGAAAAACTGTTTTTT
-	-	TRBV27	14	TRBJ2-7	CASSFVLGGYEQYF	TGTGCCAGCAGTTTCGTGTTGGGGGGCTACGAGCAGTACTTC
-	-	TRBV21-1	14	TRBJ2-7	CASSKVGSGHKQYF	TGTGCCAGCAGCAAAGTTGGTAGCGGCCACAAGCAGTACTTC
-	TRBD2	TRBV27	15	TRBJ2-1	CASSPGTSGFNEQFF	TGTGCCAGCAGTCCGGGGACTAGCGGGTTCAATGAGCAGTTCTTC
-	-	TRBV7-2	13	TRBJ2-3	CASSPQFTDTQYF	TGTGCCAGCAGCCCACAATTCACAGATACGCAGTATTTT
once	-	TRBV9	16	TRBJ2-5	CASSVGVRRSQETQYF	TGTGCCAGCAGCGTAGGGGTTCGGAGGAGCCAAGAGACCCAGTACTTC
-	TRBD2	TRBV16	14	TRBJ2-7	CASSQLAGVSEQYF	TGTGCCAGCAGCCAACTAGCGGGGGTTTCCGAGCAGTACTTC
-	-	TRBV24-1	15	TRBJ2-7	CATSDSRWASKEQYF	TGTGCCACCAGTGATTCCCGTTGGGCGTCGAAAGAGCAGTACTTC
-	TRBD1	TRBV2	13	TRBJ1-2	CASSEGQYYGYTF	TGTGCCAGCAGTGAGGGACAGTACTATGGCTACACCTTC
-	-	TRBV6-5	14	TRBJ2-2	CASSYSTSSGELFF	TGTGCCAGCAGTTACTCGACTAGTTCCGGGGAGCTGTTTTTT
-	TRBD1	TRBV7-2	16	TRBJ2-5	CASSFRQGATQETQYF	TGTGCCAGCAGCTTTCGACAGGGGGCGACCCAAGAGACCCAGTACTTC
-	-	TRBV2	14	TRBJ1-2	CASSEYTANYGYTF	TGTGCCAGCAGTGAGTACACAGCTAACTATGGCTACACCTTC
-	TRBD2	TRBV2	15	TRBJ2-1	CASKGRGGLGNEQFF	TGTGCCAGCAAGGGGCGGGGGGGCCTCGGCAATGAGCAGTTCTTC
-	TRBD1	TRBV7-9	15	TRBJ2-5	CASSFGTGIQETQYF	TGTGCCAGCAGTTTTGGGACAGGGATCCAAGAGACCCAGTACTTC
-	-	TRBV19	15	TRBJ2-7	CASSIGWGEHYEQYF	TGTGCCAGTAGTATCGGGTGGGGCGAACACTACGAGCAGTACTTC
-	-	TRBV2	13	TRBJ2-7	CASRDTISYEQYF	TGTGCCAGCCGGGACACCATCTCCTACGAGCAGTACTTC
-	-	TRBV7-2	15	TRBJ1-2	CASSLGNRALYGYTF	TGTGCCAGCAGCTTAGGGAACAGGGCTTTATATGGCTACACCTTC
-	-	TRBV28	15	TRBJ1-1	CASSGGSGMNTEAFF	TGTGCCAGCAGTGGAGGGTCCGGGATGAACACTGAAGCTTTCTTT
-	-	TRBV6-2/TRBV6-3	13	TRBJ1-2	CASSSRQGHGYTF	TGTGCCAGCAGTTCCCGGCAGGGTCATGGCTACACCTTC
-	-	TRBV18	12	TRBJ1-6	CASSYRDSPLHF	TGTGCCAGCTCGTACAGAGATTCACCCCTCCACTTT
-	TRBD2	TRBV9	15	TRBJ2-5	CASSVTSGSGETQYF	TGTGCCAGCAGCGTCACTAGCGGGAGTGGAGAGACCCAGTACTTC
-	-	TRBV21-1	14	TRBJ1-1	CASSRDSRASEAFF	TGTGCCAGCAGCAGAGATTCCAGGGCTTCTGAAGCTTTCTTT
-	TRBD1	TRBV29-1	15	TRBJ1-5	CSVDFTGEGNQPQHF	TGCAGCGTTGATTTTACAGGGGAGGGCAATCAGCCCCAGCATTTT
-	TRBD2	TRBV9	15	TRBJ2-5	CASSAPSGGEETQYF	TGTGCCAGCAGCGCCCCAAGCGGGGGGGAAGAGACCCAGTACTTC
once	TRBD2	TRBV5-6	17	TRBJ2-1	CASSLGGAGGPYNEQFF	TGTGCCAGCAGCTTGGGAGGGGCGGGAGGGCCTTACAATGAGCAGTTCTTC
-	-	TRBV29-1	12	TRBJ2-7	CSVEAGGVFQYF	TGCAGCGTTGAAGCGGGCGGGGTGTTCCAGTACTTC
-	-	TRBV7-9	13	TRBJ1-2	CASSPGQNYGYTF	TGTGCCAGCAGCCCCGGACAGAACTATGGCTACACCTTC
-	TRBD1	TRBV15	15	TRBJ2-7	CATSRGGQGLYEQYF	TGTGCCACCAGCAGAGGGGGACAGGGGTTGTACGAGCAGTACTTC
-	-	TRBV19	13	TRBJ1-1	CASIPRSNTEAFF	TGTGCCAGTATCCCTAGGAGTAACACTGAAGCTTTCTTT
-	TRBD1	TRBV18	16	TRBJ2-5	CASSPKDRAIQETQYF	TGTGCCAGCTCACCAAAAGACAGGGCCATCCAAGAGACCCAGTACTTC
-	-	TRBV7-6	13	TRBJ1-1	CASSFKEDTEAFF	TGTGCCAGCAGCTTTAAGGAGGACACTGAAGCTTTCTTT
-	-	TRBV6-5	14	TRBJ2-3	CATRRDIRTDTQYF	TGTGCCACCCGCCGGGACATAAGGACAGATACGCAGTATTTT
-	-	TRBV11-2	14	TRBJ2-3	CASSLAPPVDTQYF	TGTGCCAGCAGCTTAGCACCCCCAGTTGATACGCAGTATTTT
-	TRBD2	TRBV18	17	TRBJ2-7	CASSLLPLAGGSYEQYF	TGTGCCAGCTCATTACTACCTCTAGCGGGAGGGTCCTACGAGCAGTACTTC
-	-	TRBV28	17	TRBJ1-2	CASSLWGISGDRDGYTF	TGTGCCAGCAGTTTATGGGGCATCTCCGGGGATCGCGATGGCTACACCTTC
once	-	TRBV9	15	TRBJ1-4	CASSGGQGGGEKLFF	TGTGCCAGCAGCGGAGGACAAGGTGGGGGGGAAAAACTGTTTTTT
-	-	TRBV2	12	TRBJ2-1	CASSDRGYEQFF	TGTGCCAGCAGTGATCGGGGGTATGAGCAGTTCTTC
-	-	TRBV21-1	14	TRBJ1-6	CASSYRGLNSPLHF	TGTGCCAGCAGCTACAGGGGGCTTAATTCACCCCTCCACTTT
-	TRBD1	TRBV7-2	13	TRBJ2-3	CASSLDRGDTQYF	TGTGCCAGCAGCTTGGACAGGGGTGATACGCAGTATTTT
once	TRBD2	TRBV5-4	17	TRBJ2-2	CASSYDLGLATTGELFF	TGTGCCAGCAGCTATGACCTCGGACTAGCGACCACCGGGGAGCTGTTTTTT
-	-	TRBV28	15	TRBJ1-4	CASSLDGATNEKLFF	TGTGCCAGCAGTTTAGACGGGGCAACTAATGAAAAACTGTTTTTT
-	TRBD1	TRBV28	14	TRBJ1-2	CASSIQGARYGYTF	TGTGCCAGCAGTATACAGGGGGCGCGCTATGGCTACACCTTC
-	TRBD1	TRBV4-3	15	TRBJ2-7	CASSQIQGAGVEQYF	TGCGCCAGCAGCCAAATACAGGGGGCTGGAGTCGAGCAGTACTTC
-	TRBD2	TRBV11-2	15	TRBJ2-1	CASSPSGRVANEQFF	TGTGCCAGCAGCCCTAGCGGGAGGGTTGCCAATGAGCAGTTCTTC
-	TRBD1	TRBV27	15	TRBJ2-7	CASSTPRGRFYEQYF	TGTGCCAGCAGTACACCCAGGGGGCGCTTCTACGAGCAGTACTTC